The 21 T cell receptor beta chains below all came from one sample that was sequenced in a study of cytomegalovirus exposure and HLA in healthy donors. The primer mix had 60 Vbeta and 13 Jbeta primers. The protocol was immunoSEQ multiplex PCR, while the TCRdb copy is restricted to in-frame clones and leaves out a portion. The sample totals 100,000 to 150,000 clones. Sample: PBMCs. The receptors stem from a man aged 35 to 55 in good health and CMV-seronegative.

This chain uses TRBV10-3 with TRBJ2-3, with 9 bases aligning to TRBD2. This CDR3 contains 15 residues. J was trimmed by 2 bases and V by 4 bases; bases with no gene match: 4. The germline V gene has CDR1 ENHRY and CDR2 SYGVKD. The CDR3 DNA follows: TGTGCCATCAGTGGGTCTAGCGGGAACACAGATACGCAGTATTTT. Amino acids: CAISGSSGNTDTQYF.

V and J are TRBV5-1 and TRBJ2-5, with 15 bases aligning to TRBD2. Matching the DNA end better, TRBJ2-7 makes the J call doubtful. The CDR3 is 19 amino acids. Per germline, CDR1 SGHRS and CDR2 YFSETQ. Here the CDR3 reads CASSLARWTSGRERYEQYF. The CDR3 DNA reads as TGCGCCAGCAGCTTGGCCCGATGGACTAGCGGGAGGGAGAGGTACGAGCAGTACTTC.

The rearrangement uses TRBV7-9 and TRBJ2-7; D might be TRBD2 (5 bases). The CDR3 is 12 amino acids. V was pared by 1 base and J by 6 bases, with 7 bases between. Germline values: CDR1 SEHNR, CDR2 FQNEAQ (reference sequence). The CDR3 DNA sequence: TGTGCCAGCAGCTTAGGAGGGAGCGAGCAGTACTTC. Translating it yields CASSLGGSEQYF.

The V gene is TRBV4-3, the J gene TRBJ1-5; D is unclear. Looked up from germline, CDR1 is LGHNA and CDR2 is YSLEER. With 0 bases removed from V and 1 base from J, the gap between germline ends came to 7 bases. The CDR3 consists of 15 residues. For the CDR3, the DNA is TGCGCCAGCAGCCAAGATACACAGAGCAATCAGCCCCAGCATTTT. Its protein product is CASSQDTQSNQPQHF.

The V gene is TRBV5-1, the J gene TRBJ2-5, with D tentatively TRBD1 (6 bases). The length of the CDR3 is 16 residues. Trimming pared 0 bases from V and 5 bases from J, leaving 17 bases between. Germline CDR1 SGHRS, CDR2 YFSETQ. The CDR3, as DNA: TGCGCCAGCAGCTTGGCCCCACAGGGACCCGGGGAGACCCAGTACTTC. Encoded protein: CASSLAPQGPGETQYF.

V is TRBV5-8 and J is TRBJ1-5; D is unclear. This CDR3 region has 13 residues. Germline V gene sequence: CDR1 SGHTS, CDR2 YDEGEE. V was shortened by 2 bases and J by 7 bases, with 10 bases between the two germline ends. The CDR3 here is CASSLERRQPQHF. DNA of the CDR3: TGTGCCAGCAGCTTAGAAAGGAGACAGCCCCAGCATTTT. Variable domain in full (rest from reference TRBV5-8 and TRBJ1-5): EAGVTQSPTHLIKTRGQQATLRCSPISGHTSVYWYQQALGLGLQFLLWYDEGEERNRGNFPPRFSGRQFPNYSSELNVNALELEDSALYLCASSLERRQPQHFGDGTRLSIL.

V gene TRBV28 combines with J gene TRBJ1-1; TRBD1 aligns across 7 bases. The CDR3 covers 13 residues. Germline CDR1 reads MDHEN; CDR2 reads SYDVKM. V gave up 8 bases and J gave up 6 bases; unmatched junction bases: 9. Here the CDR3 DNA reads TGTGCCAGCGTTAGGGGGCATAATGCTGAAGCTTTCTTT. Protein sequence: CASVRGHNAEAFF. Supplemented by reference TRBV28 and TRBJ1-1, the full variable domain reads DVKVTQSSRYLVKRTGEKVFLECVQDMDHENMFWYRQDPGLGLRLIYFSYDVKMKEKGDIPEGYSVSREKKERFSLILESASTNQTSMYLCASVRGHNAEAFFGQGTRLTVV.

The chain links TRBV30 to TRBJ1-2, with D hard to call. CDR3 size: 13 residues. Looked up from germline, CDR1 is GTSNPN and CDR2 is SVGIG (reference sequence). V was clipped by 5 bases and J by 8 bases, with 18 bases between them. CDR3 bases: TGTGCCTGGGCCCCCGGCAGGTCTCGCGGCTACACCTTC. Its translation: CAWAPGRSRGYTF.

This chain links TRBV11-3 with TRBJ2-1; 7 nucleotides agree with TRBD1. This CDR3 is 17 amino acids long. V gave up 4 bases and J gave up 0 bases; unmatched junction bases: 9. From germline, CDR1 is SGHNT and CDR2 YENEEA. Written as DNA, the CDR3 is TGTGCCAGCAGCTCTCGGGGACAGTTACTCTCCTACAATGAGCAGTTCTTC. Its translation: CASSSRGQLLSYNEQFF.

This chain links TRBV13 with TRBJ2-7; 12 nucleotides line up with TRBD2. Per germline, CDR1 PRHDT and CDR2 FYEKMQ (reference sequence). The CDR3 is 14 residues long. The V segment lost 5 bases and the J segment 6 bases; nucleotides outside the gene matches: 5. The CDR3 sequence: CASSPTSGSSEQYF. CDR3 coding DNA: TGTGCCAGCAGCCCGACTAGCGGGAGCTCCGAGCAGTACTTC.

The chain uses TRBV6-1 and TRBJ1-1, with 9 bases aligning to TRBD1. The CDR3 length is 14 residues. The V gene end was trimmed by 6 bases and the J gene end by 1 base; junction bases not matched to a gene: 3. Germline V gives CDR1 MNHNS, CDR2 SASEGT. The CDR3 sequence is CASRLGQGNTEAFF. The CDR3 bases are TGTGCCAGCAGATTGGGACAGGGGAACACTGAAGCTTTCTTT.

The chain combines TRBV6-4 with TRBJ2-3; tentatively, D is TRBD2 (5 bases). This CDR3 spans 14 amino acids. V dropped 6 bases and J dropped 2 bases, with 12 bases sitting between them. Germline CDR1 reads MRHNA; CDR2 reads SNTAGT. The CDR3 DNA sequence: TGTGCCAGCAGACCGGACTGGTTCACAGATACGCAGTATTTT. Protein sequence: CASRPDWFTDTQYF.

This chain connects TRBV7-6 to TRBJ2-6; 9 nucleotides align to TRBD1. Per germline, CDR1 SGHVS and CDR2 FNYEAQ. CDR3 length: 19 residues. After removal of 5 bases from V and 4 bases from J, the junction contained 15 bases not matched to a gene. The CDR3 sequence: CASSPHPGTGMVGANVLTF. DNA for the CDR3: TGTGCCAGCAGCCCGCATCCCGGGACAGGGATGGTGGGGGCCAACGTCCTGACTTTC.

This rearrangement joins TRBV5-5 to TRBJ2-2, with D tentatively TRBD2 (6 bases). The CDR3 sequence is 15 residues long. Trimming left V 4 bases short and J 2 bases short, with 12 bases between. From germline, CDR1 is SGHKS and CDR2 YYEKEE (reference sequence). CDR3 bases: TGTGCCAGCAGCACCGGGACTTACAACACCGGGGAGCTGTTTTTT. This codes for CASSTGTYNTGELFF. Combining the CDR3 with reference TRBV5-5 and TRBJ2-2 gives the whole variable domain DAGVTQSPTHLIKTRGQQVTLRCSPISGHKSVSWYQQVLGQGPQFIFQYYEKEERGRGNFPDRFSARQFPNYSSELNVNALLLGDSALYLCASSTGTYNTGELFFGEGSRLTVL.

The rearrangement joins TRBV28 to TRBJ1-2; 9 bases agree with TRBD1. The CDR3 consists of 17 residues. Trimming at V came to 6 bases and at J to 8 bases, leaving 19 bases not matched to a gene. Germline loops: CDR1 MDHEN, CDR2 SYDVKM. The CDR3 DNA reads as TGTGCCAGCAGCCGTACAGGGGGCCCCGGAGGAGGGGGCGGCTACACCTTC. Amino acids: CASSRTGGPGGGGGYTF.

The CDR3 loop is CASSITSGSQETQYF. As DNA, the CDR3 is TGTGCCAGTAGTATAACTAGCGGATCCCAAGAGACCCAGTACTTC. The rearrangement joins TRBV19 to TRBJ2-5; TRBD2 aligns across 8 bases. From germline, CDR1 is LNHDA and CDR2 SQIVND (reference sequence). V was pared by 2 bases and J by 1 base, with 3 bases of the junction left unmatched. This CDR3 is built from 15 residues.

The chain uses TRBV5-1 and TRBJ2-7; 9 nucleotides agree with TRBD2. The CDR3 totals 15 residues. The ends lost 0 bases at V and 2 bases at J; junction bases unmatched: 3. CDR1 and CDR2 (germline): SGHRS, YFSETQ. As DNA, the CDR3 is TGCGCCAGCAGCTTGGAAGGCGGGGGGGCCTACGAGCAGTACTTC. As protein: CASSLEGGGAYEQYF.

The chain uses TRBV7-3 and TRBJ2-7; 10 bases match TRBD1. V shed 5 bases, J shed 5 bases, and the junction held 9 bases outside the gene matches. The CDR3 contains 15 residues. The germline V gene encodes CDR1 SGHTA and CDR2 FQGTGA. The DNA for the CDR3 is TGTGCCAGCAGCCCAGACAGGGGGCTCTACCACGAGCAGTACTTC. It yields the protein CASSPDRGLYHEQYF.

The chain carries TRBV7-2 and TRBJ2-3, with 10 bases identical to TRBD2. From germline, CDR1 is SGHTA and CDR2 FQGNSA. This CDR3 is built from 15 residues. Germline trimming cut 5 bases from V and 5 bases from J; bases unmatched to any gene: 7. The CDR3 reads CASSPTSGNRDTQYF. DNA for the CDR3: TGTGCCAGCAGCCCTACTAGCGGGAATCGAGATACGCAGTATTTT.

The chain carries TRBV5-1 and TRBJ2-5, with D perhaps matching TRBD2 (5 bases). This CDR3 has 13 amino acids. The V end was cut by 4 bases, the J end by 4 bases, with 11 bases between. Germline V CDR1 and CDR2: SGHRS, YFSETQ. The DNA of the CDR3 is TGCGCCAGCAGCGCCGGACTGGTAGAGACCCAGTACTTC. Translated, it gives CASSAGLVETQYF.

This chain connects TRBV27 to TRBJ2-5; TRBD2 agrees at 11 bases. This CDR3 has 20 residues. Germline V gives CDR1 MNHEY, CDR2 SMNVEV (reference sequence). V lost 2 bases and J lost 4; bases outside the gene matches: 18. CDR3 protein: CASSLGFLASGRTGAETQYF. DNA for the CDR3: TGTGCCAGCAGTTTAGGTTTTTTGGCTAGCGGGAGGACGGGGGCAGAGACCCAGTACTTC.